This is a list of T cell receptor beta chains from one sample in a study of blood T cell repertoires in COVID-19. This table comes from immunoSEQ multiplex PCR, and its TCRdb copy is limited to in-frame clones, with some not included. The table records 100,000 or so clones, roughly 92% of them present only once. The sequencing input was peripheral blood. The receptors originated from a man between 65 and 85 years old with acute or convalescent COVID-19. The CDR3 runs from the conserved cysteine through the conserved F or W. Size values are once, few and many counts, or a class for expanded clones, and some rows have none.

>11|TRBV7-9|NA|TRBJ2-2
CASSYSGELFF
>15|TRBV15|NA|TRBJ2-3
CATSAWTVSTDTQYF
>17|TRBV5-1|NA|TRBJ2-1
CASSLVARGGGDNEQFF
>16|TRBV6-6|NA|TRBJ1-4
CASSYPGGGGGEKLFF
>20|TRBV5-1|once|TRBJ1-1
CASSLGQGLRSKIVNTEAFF
>16|TRBV5-1|NA|TRBJ2-2
CASSFGQGARTGELFF
>13|TRBV10-1|NA|TRBJ1-2
CASSETTVNGYTF
>14|TRBV2|once|TRBJ2-7
CATDRGTDNGEQYF
>13|TRBV10-2|NA|TRBJ1-5
CASKGQPNQPQHF
>16|TRBV7-9|NA|TRBJ2-5
CASSSGDRGTRETQYF
>15|TRBV28|NA|TRBJ2-3
CASSTSGYHTDTQYF
>12|TRBV30|NA|TRBJ1-1
CAWMGGGTEAFF
>17|TRBV3-1/TRBV3-2|once|TRBJ2-1
CASSQARLAGTYNEQFF
>12|TRBV7-6|NA|TRBJ2-3
CASSTGGGTQYF
>14|TRBV12-5|NA|TRBJ2-1
CASGKQDRVLVEFF
>15|TRBV7-9|NA|TRBJ2-7
CASSLTPPGLYEQYF
>16|TRBV28|NA|TRBJ2-2
CASRPAGGWNTGELFF